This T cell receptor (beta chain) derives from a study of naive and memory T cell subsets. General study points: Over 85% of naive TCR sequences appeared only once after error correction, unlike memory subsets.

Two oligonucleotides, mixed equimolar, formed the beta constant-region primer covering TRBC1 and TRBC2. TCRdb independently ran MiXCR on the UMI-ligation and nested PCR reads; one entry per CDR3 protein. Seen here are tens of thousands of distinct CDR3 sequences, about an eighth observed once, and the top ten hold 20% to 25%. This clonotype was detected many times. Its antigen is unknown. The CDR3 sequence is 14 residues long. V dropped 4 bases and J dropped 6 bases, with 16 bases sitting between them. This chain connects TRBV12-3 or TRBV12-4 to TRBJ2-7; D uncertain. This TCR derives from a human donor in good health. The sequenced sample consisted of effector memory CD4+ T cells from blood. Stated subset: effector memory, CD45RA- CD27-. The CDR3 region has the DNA TGTGCCAGCAGTTATTGGGTAGGCATTAGCGAGCAGTACTTC. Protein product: CASSYWVGISEQYF.